This T cell receptor (beta chain) was sequenced for a study of blood T cell repertoires in COVID-19. The CDR3 consists of 15 residues. Trimming took 5 bases from V and 6 from J; bases not matched to a gene: 9. Looked up from germline, CDR1 is MNHEY and CDR2 is SVGEGT. Individuals drawn from around 25 US areas were about 18 to 90 years old. Clinical history reported by participants formed the basis on which cohorts were assigned. Some clones are missing from TCRdb's copy, which holds only in-frame ones; the method was immunoSEQ multiplex PCR. The data hold more than 400,000 clones, with about nine tenths observed a single time.

The chain couples TRBV6-2 or TRBV6-3 to TRBJ2-2; 7 nucleotides line up with TRBD1. This clonotype was obtained from a woman aged 18-29 years who had recovered from COVID-19. Sequencing input: PBMCs or T cells enriched from blood (not recorded which). As DNA, the CDR3 is TGTGCCAGCAGTCCGAACAGGGGAAAGTCCGGGGAGCTGTTTTTT. It is translated as CASSPNRGKSGELFF.